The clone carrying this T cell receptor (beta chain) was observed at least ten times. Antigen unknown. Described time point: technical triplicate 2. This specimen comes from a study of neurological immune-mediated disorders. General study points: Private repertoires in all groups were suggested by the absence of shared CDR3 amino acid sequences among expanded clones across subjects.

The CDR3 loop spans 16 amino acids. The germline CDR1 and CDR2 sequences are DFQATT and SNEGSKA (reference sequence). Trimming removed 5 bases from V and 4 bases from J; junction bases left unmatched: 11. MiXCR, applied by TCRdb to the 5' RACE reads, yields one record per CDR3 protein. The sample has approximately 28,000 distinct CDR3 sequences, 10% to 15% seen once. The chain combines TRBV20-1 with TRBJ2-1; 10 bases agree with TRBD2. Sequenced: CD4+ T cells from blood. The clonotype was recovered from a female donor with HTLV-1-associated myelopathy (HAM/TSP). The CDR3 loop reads CSAPGGSSGGYNEQFF. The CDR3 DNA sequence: TGCAGTGCTCCTGGAGGATCTAGCGGGGGATACAATGAGCAGTTCTTC.